This T cell receptor (beta chain) was captured by sequencing in a study of shared clonotypes between healthy human individuals. The sorted-subset replicate PCRs were given about 200 ng DNA, which is 25,000 to 35,000 T cell genomes. Using immunoSEQ multiplex PCR, the repertoire was profiled, and TCRdb retains in-frame clones only, with some absent. Of over a million clones in the sample, around 75% are singletons; the top ten hold over 1.3%. V lost 5 bases and J 5 bases, leaving 15 bases between the germline ends. This CDR3 is 13 amino acids long. CDR1 is GTSNPN, CDR2 SVGIG, per germline (reference sequence). To note about this clone: The antigen remains undetermined.

General study findings and limits: In the sorted subsets, rarefaction showed sequencing was incomplete despite large depth. Some clonotypes were shared by all four sorted-subset donors, while others were not shared. The non-shared ones had lower generation probabilities than the shared ones. Tissues were not sampled, only blood, and their repertoires likely differ.

The chain couples TRBV30 to TRBJ1-1; tentatively, D is TRBD1 (5 bases). The clonotype originates from a man between 18 and 35 years old in good health. The sample taken for sequencing was memory CD4+ T cells sorted from blood. Stated subset: CD45RA-negative fraction. As DNA, the CDR3 is TGTGCCTGGGCGATCAGGGTGAGGACTGAAGCTTTCTTT. Translation gives CAWAIRVRTEAFF. Together with reference TRBV30 and TRBJ1-1, the CDR3 gives the full variable domain: SQTIHQWPATLVQPVGSPLSLECTVEGTSNPNLYWYRQAAGRGLQLLFYSVGIGQISSEVPQNLSASRPQDRQFILSSKKLLLSDSGFYLCAWAIRVRTEAFFGQGTRLTVV.